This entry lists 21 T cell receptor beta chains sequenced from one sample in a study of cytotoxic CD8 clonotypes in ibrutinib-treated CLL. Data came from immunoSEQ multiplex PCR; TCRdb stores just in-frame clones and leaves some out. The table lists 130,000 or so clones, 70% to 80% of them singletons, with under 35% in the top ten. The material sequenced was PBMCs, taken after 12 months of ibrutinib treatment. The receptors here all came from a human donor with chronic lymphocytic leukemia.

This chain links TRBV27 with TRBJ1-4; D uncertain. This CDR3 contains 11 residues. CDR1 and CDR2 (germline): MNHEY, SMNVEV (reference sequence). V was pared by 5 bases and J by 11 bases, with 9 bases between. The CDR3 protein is CASSANRKLFF. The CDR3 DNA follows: TGTGCCAGCAGTGCCAATCGTAAACTGTTTTTT.

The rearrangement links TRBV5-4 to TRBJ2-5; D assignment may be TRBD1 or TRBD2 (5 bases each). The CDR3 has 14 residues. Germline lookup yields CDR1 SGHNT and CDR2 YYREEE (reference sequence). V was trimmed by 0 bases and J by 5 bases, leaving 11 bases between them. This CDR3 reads CASSLAGAAETQYF. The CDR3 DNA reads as TGTGCCAGCAGCTTGGCCGGGGCGGCGGAGACCCAGTACTTC.

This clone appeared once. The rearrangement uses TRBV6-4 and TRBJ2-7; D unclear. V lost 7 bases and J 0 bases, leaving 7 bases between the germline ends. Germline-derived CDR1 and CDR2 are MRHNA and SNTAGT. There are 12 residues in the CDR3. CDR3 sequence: CASTPRSYEQYF. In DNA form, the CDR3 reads TGTGCCAGCACCCCACGCTCCTACGAGCAGTACTTC.

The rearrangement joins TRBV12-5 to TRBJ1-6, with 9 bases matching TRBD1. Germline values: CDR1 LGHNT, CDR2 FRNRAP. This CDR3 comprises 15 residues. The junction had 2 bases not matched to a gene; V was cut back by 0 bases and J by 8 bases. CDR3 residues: CASGLVGQGYSPLHF. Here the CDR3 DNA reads TGTGCTAGTGGTTTGGTGGGACAGGGATATTCACCCCTCCACTTT.

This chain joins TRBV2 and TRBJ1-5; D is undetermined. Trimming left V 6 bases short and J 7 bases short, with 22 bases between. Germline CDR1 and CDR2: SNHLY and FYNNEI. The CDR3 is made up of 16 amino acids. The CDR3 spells CASSPLYVVSGQPQHF. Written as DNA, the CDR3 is TGTGCCAGCAGCCCCCTTTACGTCGTATCGGGGCAGCCCCAGCATTTT. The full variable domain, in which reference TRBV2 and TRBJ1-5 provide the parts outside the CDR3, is EPEVTQTPSHQVTQMGQEVILRCVPISNHLYFYWYRQILGQKVEFLVSFYNNEISEKSEIFDDQFSVERPDGSNFTLKIRSTKLEDSAMYFCASSPLYVVSGQPQHFGDGTRLSIL.

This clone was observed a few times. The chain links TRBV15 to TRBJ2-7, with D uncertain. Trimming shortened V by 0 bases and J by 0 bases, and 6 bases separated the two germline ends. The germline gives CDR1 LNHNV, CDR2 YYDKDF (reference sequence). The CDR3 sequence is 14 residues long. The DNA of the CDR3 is TGTGCCACCAGCAGAGATCTGAGCTCCTACGAGCAGTACTTC. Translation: CATSRDLSSYEQYF.

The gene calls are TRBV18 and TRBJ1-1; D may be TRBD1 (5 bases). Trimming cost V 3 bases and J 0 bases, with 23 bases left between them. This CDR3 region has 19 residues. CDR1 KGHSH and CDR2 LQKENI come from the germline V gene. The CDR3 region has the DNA TGTGCCAGCTCACCGACCACCCCTCGGGGGGGGACTATGAACACTGAAGCTTTCTTT. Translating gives CASSPTTPRGGTMNTEAFF.

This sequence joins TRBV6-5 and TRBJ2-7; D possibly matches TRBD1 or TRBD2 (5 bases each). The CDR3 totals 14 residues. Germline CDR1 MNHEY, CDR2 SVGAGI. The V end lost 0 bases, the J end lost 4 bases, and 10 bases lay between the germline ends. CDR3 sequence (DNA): TGTGCCAGCAGTTACTCTCTTGGGGGATACGAGCAGTACTTC. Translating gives CASSYSLGGYEQYF.

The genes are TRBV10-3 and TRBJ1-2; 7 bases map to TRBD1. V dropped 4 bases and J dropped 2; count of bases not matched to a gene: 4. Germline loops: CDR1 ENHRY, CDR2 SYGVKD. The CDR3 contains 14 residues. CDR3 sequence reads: CAISVTDRNYGYTF. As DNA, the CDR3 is TGTGCCATCAGTGTAACGGACAGGAACTATGGCTACACCTTC.

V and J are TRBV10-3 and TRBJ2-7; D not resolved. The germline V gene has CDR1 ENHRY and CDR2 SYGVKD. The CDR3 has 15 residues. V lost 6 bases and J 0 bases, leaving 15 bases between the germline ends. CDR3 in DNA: TGTGCCATCAGGGACCGGACGGACGCCTCCTACGAGCAGTACTTC. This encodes CAIRDRTDASYEQYF.

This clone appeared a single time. The CDR3 sequence: CASSLEVGTEAFF. The CDR3 DNA is TGTGCCAGCAGCTTAGAGGTAGGGACTGAAGCTTTCTTT. The chain carries TRBV7-9 and TRBJ1-1; D not resolved. Per the germline V gene, CDR1 is SEHNR and CDR2 is FQNEAQ (reference sequence). Trimming pared 1 base from V and 5 bases from J, leaving 8 bases between. CDR3 length equals 13 residues. Drawing the rest from reference TRBV7-9 and TRBJ1-1, the complete variable domain is DTGVSQNPRHKITKRGQNVTFRCDPISEHNRLYWYRQTLGQGPEFLTYFQNEAQLEKSRLLSDRFSAERPKGSFSTLEIQRTEQGDSAMYLCASSLEVGTEAFFGQGTRLTVV.

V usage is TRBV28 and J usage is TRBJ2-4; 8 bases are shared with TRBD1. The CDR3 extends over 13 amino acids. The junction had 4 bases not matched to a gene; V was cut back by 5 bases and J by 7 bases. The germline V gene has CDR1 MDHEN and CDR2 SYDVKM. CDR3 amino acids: CASSPGGLNIQYF. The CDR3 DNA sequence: TGTGCCAGCAGTCCAGGGGGCTTGAACATTCAGTACTTC.

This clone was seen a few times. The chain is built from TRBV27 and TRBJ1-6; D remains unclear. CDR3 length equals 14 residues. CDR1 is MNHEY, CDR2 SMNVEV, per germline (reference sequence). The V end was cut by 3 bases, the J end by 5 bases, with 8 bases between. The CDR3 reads CASSLAVNNSPLHF. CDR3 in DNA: TGTGCCAGCAGTTTGGCAGTGAATAATTCACCCCTCCACTTT.

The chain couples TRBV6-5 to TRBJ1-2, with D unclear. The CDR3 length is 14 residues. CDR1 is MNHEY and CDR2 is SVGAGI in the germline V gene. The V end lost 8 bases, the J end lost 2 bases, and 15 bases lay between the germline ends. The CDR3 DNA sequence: TGTGCCAGCCTGGGAGGATCAGCGAACTATGGCTACACCTTC. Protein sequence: CASLGGSANYGYTF.

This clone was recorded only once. DNA of the CDR3: TGCGCCAGCAGCTTGGCCGCGACTCTTCAAAACATTCAGTACTTC. Its protein product is CASSLAATLQNIQYF. This chain links TRBV5-1 with TRBJ2-4; no reliable D call. The CDR3 covers 15 residues. Trimming removed 0 bases from V and 5 bases from J, with 12 bases in between. The germline V gene encodes CDR1 SGHRS and CDR2 YFSETQ.

As DNA, the CDR3 is TGCGCCAGCAGCCCCAACGACAGGGGTTTGACTAATGAAAAACTGTTTTTT. As protein: CASSPNDRGLTNEKLFF. The chain is built from TRBV4-3 and TRBJ1-4, with 8 bases identical to TRBD1. This CDR3 is built from 17 residues. The V gene's germline CDR1 is LGHNA and CDR2 YSLEER. V dropped 4 bases and J dropped 2; count of bases not matched to a gene: 9.

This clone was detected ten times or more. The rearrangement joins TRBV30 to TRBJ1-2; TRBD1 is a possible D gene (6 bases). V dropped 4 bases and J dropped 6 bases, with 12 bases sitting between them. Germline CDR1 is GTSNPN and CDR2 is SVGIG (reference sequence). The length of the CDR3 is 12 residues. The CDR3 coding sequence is TGTGCCTGGACCTTAGGGGGTAATGGCTACACCTTC. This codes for CAWTLGGNGYTF. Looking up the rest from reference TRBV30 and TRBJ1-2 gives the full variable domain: SQTIHQWPATLVQPVGSPLSLECTVEGTSNPNLYWYRQAAGRGLQLLFYSVGIGQISSEVPQNLSASRPQDRQFILSSKKLLLSDSGFYLCAWTLGGNGYTFGSGTRLTVV.

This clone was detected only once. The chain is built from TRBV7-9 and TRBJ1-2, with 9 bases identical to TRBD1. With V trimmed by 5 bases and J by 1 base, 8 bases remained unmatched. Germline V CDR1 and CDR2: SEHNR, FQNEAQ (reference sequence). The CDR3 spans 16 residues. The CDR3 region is CASSPRGQGSNYGYTF. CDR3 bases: TGTGCCAGCAGCCCACGGGGACAGGGTAGTAACTATGGCTACACCTTC.

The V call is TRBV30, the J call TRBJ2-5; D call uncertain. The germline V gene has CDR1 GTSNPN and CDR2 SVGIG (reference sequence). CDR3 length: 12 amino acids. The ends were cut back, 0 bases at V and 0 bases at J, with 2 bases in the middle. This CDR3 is CAWSVNQETQYF. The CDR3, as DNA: TGTGCCTGGAGTGTAAACCAAGAGACCCAGTACTTC. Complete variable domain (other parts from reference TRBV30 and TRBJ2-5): SQTIHQWPATLVQPVGSPLSLECTVEGTSNPNLYWYRQAAGRGLQLLFYSVGIGQISSEVPQNLSASRPQDRQFILSSKKLLLSDSGFYLCAWSVNQETQYFGPGTRLLVL.

The CDR3 region has the DNA TGTGCCAGCAGCGTAGTAAACACCGGGACTAGCGGGAGGAAAGGAGAGACCCAGTACTTC. Translating gives CASSVVNTGTSGRKGETQYF. The chain links TRBV9 to TRBJ2-5; 15 bases map to TRBD2. Germline lookup yields CDR1 SGDLS and CDR2 YYNGEE. V trimming: 0 bases; J trimming: 4 bases; junction bases outside the gene matches: 13. This CDR3 region has 20 residues.

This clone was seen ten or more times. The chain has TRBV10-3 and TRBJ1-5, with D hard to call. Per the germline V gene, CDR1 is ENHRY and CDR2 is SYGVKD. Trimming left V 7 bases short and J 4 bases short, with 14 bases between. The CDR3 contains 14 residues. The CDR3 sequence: CAIKGVGDNQPQHF. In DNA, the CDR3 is TGTGCCATCAAGGGAGTGGGAGATAATCAGCCCCAGCATTTT.